Shown below are 2 T cell receptor beta chains from a single sample sequenced in a study of blood T cell repertoires in COVID-19. Here immunoSEQ multiplex PCR was the method, and the copy in TCRdb shows in-frame clones only, minus some. Counted here are about 100,000 clones, more than 85% occurring once; the ten biggest clones make up about 1.9%. Sequenced: peripheral blood. These receptors were taken from a man aged 50 to 60 with active COVID-19.

The chain carries TRBV19 and TRBJ2-2; 9 nucleotides agree with TRBD2. This CDR3 comprises 18 residues. The V gene's germline CDR1 is LNHDA and CDR2 SQIVND (reference sequence). V shed 2 bases and J 6 bases; nucleotides not matched to a gene: 13. CDR3 DNA: TGTGCCAGTAGTATACACCCGCCAACTAGCGGGTTTTCCGGGGAGCTGTTTTTT. It specifies CASSIHPPTSGFSGELFF.

This clone has a single count. One end of the junction fails to match germline, which may point to a read error. This sequence joins TRBV19 and TRBJ1-3; D remains unclear. CDR1 and CDR2 from the germline V gene are LNHDA and SQIVND (reference sequence). CDR3 length: 16 residues. CDR3 loop: CASSTPNRVSENTIYF. The CDR3 DNA sequence: TGTGCCAGTAGTACCCCGAACAGAGTATCTGAAAACACCATATATTTT.